The 2 T cell receptor beta chains below come from one sample, sequenced in a study of human T cells and chemical hapten exposure. Time point here: healthy volunteer bleed at 2 weeks. The starting material, unfractionated whole blood, was used for total RNA extraction. TCRdb itself ran the RACE reads through MiXCR, one entry per CDR3 protein. Found here are 43,000 or so distinct CDR3 sequences, over 3.5% of them singletons; the top ten hold about 1.6%. Sequencing used whole blood. Receptors were obtained from a female donor in good health. Some clones in this sample may be carry-over from other donors' samples.

The sample holds many counts of this clonotype. The chain has TRBV4-3 and TRBJ2-3; D is unresolved. The CDR3 spans 14 residues. CDR1 is LGHNA and CDR2 is YSLEER in the germline V gene. Trimming stripped 5 bases from V and 4 bases from J, with 13 bases between. The CDR3 loop is CASSKDPGPDTQYF. The CDR3 region has the DNA TGCGCCAGCAGCAAGGATCCGGGTCCAGATACGCAGTATTTT.

V is TRBV4-1 and J is TRBJ1-6, with unresolved D. The V and J ends lost 1 base and 7 bases respectively, with 11 bases between them. The CDR3 has 15 residues. CDR1 and CDR2 from the germline V gene are MGHRA and YSYEKL. The CDR3 DNA reads TGCGCCAGCAGCCAAGTCGGCCAGCGGAATTCACCCCTCCACTTT. This gives the protein CASSQVGQRNSPLHF.